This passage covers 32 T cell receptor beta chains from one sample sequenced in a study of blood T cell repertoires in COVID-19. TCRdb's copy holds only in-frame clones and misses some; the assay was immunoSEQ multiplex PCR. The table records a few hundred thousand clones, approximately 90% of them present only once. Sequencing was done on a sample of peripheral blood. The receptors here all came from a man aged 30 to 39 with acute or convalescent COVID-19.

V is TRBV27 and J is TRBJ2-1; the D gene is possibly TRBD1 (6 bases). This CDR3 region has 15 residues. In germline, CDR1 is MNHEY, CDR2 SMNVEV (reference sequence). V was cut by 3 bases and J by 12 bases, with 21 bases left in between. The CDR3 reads CASSFEQGIRSRQFF. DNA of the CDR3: TGTGCCAGCAGTTTCGAACAGGGAATAAGGAGTCGGCAGTTCTTC.

CDR3 sequence: CASSPQRSAYYEQYF. The CDR3 nucleotides read TGTGCCAGCTCACCACAGAGAAGCGCCTACTACGAGCAGTACTTC. The chain is built from TRBV18 and TRBJ2-7; no firm D call. The CDR3 totals 15 residues. Germline V gene data show CDR1 as KGHSH and CDR2 as LQKENI. V was pared by 1 base and J by 3 bases, with 13 bases between.

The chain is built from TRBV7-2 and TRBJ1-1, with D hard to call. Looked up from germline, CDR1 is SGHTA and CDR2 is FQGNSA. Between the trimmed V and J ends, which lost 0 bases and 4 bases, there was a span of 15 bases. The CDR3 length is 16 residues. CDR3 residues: CASSLAPGTWGTEAFF. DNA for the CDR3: TGTGCCAGCAGCTTAGCGCCGGGAACCTGGGGCACTGAAGCTTTCTTT. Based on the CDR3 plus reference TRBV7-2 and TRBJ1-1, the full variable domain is GAGVSQSPSNKVTEKGKDVELRCDPISGHTALYWYRQSLGQGLEFLIYFQGNSAPDKSGLPSDRFSAERTGGSVSTLTIQRTQQEDSAVYLCASSLAPGTWGTEAFFGQGTRLTVV.

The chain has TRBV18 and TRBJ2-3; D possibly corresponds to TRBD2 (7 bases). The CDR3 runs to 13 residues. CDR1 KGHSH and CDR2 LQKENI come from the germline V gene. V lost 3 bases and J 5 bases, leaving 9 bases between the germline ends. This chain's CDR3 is CASSPGGGDTQYF. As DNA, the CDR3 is TGTGCCAGCTCACCGGGAGGGGGAGATACGCAGTATTTT.

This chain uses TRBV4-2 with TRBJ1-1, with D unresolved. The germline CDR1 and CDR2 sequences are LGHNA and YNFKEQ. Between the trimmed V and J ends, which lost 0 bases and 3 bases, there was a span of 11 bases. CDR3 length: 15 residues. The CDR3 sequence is CASSQDAGIDTEAFF. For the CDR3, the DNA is TGTGCCAGCAGCCAAGATGCGGGGATAGACACTGAAGCTTTCTTT.

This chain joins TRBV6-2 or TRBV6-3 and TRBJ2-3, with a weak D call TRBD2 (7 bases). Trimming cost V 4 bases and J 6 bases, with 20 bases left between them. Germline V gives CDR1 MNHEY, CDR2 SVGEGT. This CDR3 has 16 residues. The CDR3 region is CASSSRRGGPGDTQYF. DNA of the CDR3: TGTGCCAGCAGTTCCCGCCGCGGGGGCCCCGGGGATACGCAGTATTTT.

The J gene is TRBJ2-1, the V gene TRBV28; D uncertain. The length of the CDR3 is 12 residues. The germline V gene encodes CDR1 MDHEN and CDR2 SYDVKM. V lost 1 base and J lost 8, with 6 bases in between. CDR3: CASSLFEYEQFF. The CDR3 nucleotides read TGTGCCAGCAGTTTATTTGAGTATGAGCAGTTCTTC.

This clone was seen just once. CDR3 coding DNA: TGTGCCAGCACCCCGCGCGGGTTACCGTATTCTAGCACAGATACGCAGTATTTT. It specifies CASTPRGLPYSSTDTQYF. The chain couples TRBV27 to TRBJ2-3, with a possible D match to TRBD2 (5 bases). The CDR3 loop spans 18 amino acids. CDR1 and CDR2 from the germline V gene are MNHEY and SMNVEV (reference sequence). V lost 7 bases to trimming and J lost 0 bases, with 23 bases between them.

CDR3 nucleotide sequence: TGTGCCAGTAGTATAGATAGCCGACAGGGAAGAGTCACAGATACGCAGTATTTT. This gives the protein CASSIDSRQGRVTDTQYF. The chain couples TRBV19 to TRBJ2-3, with TRBD1 matching 7 bases. Germline V gene lookup returns CDR1 LNHDA and CDR2 SQIVND (reference sequence). The V segment lost 0 bases and the J segment 2 bases; nucleotides outside the gene matches: 11. There are 18 residues in the CDR3.

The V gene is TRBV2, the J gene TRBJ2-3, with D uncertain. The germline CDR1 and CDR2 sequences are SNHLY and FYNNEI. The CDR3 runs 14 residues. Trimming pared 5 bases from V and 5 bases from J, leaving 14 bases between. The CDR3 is CASSSSLVEDTQYF. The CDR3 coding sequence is TGTGCCAGCAGTTCCAGCCTAGTAGAAGATACGCAGTATTTT. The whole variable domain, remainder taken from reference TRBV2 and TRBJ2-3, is EPEVTQTPSHQVTQMGQEVILRCVPISNHLYFYWYRQILGQKVEFLVSFYNNEISEKSEIFDDQFSVERPDGSNFTLKIRSTKLEDSAMYFCASSSSLVEDTQYFGPGTRLTVL.

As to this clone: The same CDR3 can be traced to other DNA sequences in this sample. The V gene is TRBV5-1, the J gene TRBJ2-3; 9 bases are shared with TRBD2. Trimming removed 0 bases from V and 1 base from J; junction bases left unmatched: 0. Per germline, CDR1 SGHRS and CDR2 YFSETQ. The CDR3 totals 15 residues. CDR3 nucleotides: TGCGCCAGCAGCTTGGGGACTAGCGGCACAGATACGCAGTATTTT. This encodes CASSLGTSGTDTQYF.

CDR3 loop: CASSLDRVTTNEKLFF. The DNA for the CDR3 is TGTGCCAGCAGCTTAGACAGGGTCACAACTAATGAAAAACTGTTTTTT. J is TRBJ1-4 and V is TRBV7-9, with a possible D match to TRBD1 (6 bases). Deletions cut 1 base from V and 0 bases from J, with 9 bases between. Germline lookup yields CDR1 SEHNR and CDR2 FQNEAQ (reference sequence). There are 16 residues in the CDR3. Variable domain in full (rest from reference TRBV7-9 and TRBJ1-4): DTGVSQNPRHKITKRGQNVTFRCDPISEHNRLYWYRQTLGQGPEFLTYFQNEAQLEKSRLLSDRFSAERPKGSFSTLEIQRTEQGDSAMYLCASSLDRVTTNEKLFFGSGTQLSVL.

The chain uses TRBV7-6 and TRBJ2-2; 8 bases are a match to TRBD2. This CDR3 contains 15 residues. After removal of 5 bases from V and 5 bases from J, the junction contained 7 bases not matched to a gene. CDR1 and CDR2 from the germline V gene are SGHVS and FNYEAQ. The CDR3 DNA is TGTGCCAGCAGCCTCAGCCCGGGAGGGACCGGGGAGCTGTTTTTT. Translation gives CASSLSPGGTGELFF.

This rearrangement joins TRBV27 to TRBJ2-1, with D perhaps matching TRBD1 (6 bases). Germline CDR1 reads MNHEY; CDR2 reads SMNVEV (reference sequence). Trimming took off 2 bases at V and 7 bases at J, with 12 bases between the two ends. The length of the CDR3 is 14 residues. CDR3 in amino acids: CASSLGQGKNEQFF. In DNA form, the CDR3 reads TGTGCCAGCAGTTTAGGGCAGGGGAAGAATGAGCAGTTCTTC.

This chain's CDR3 is CASSSTGSNTEAFF. Here the CDR3 DNA reads TGTGCCAGCAGTTCTACAGGGAGTAACACTGAAGCTTTCTTT. This chain connects TRBV6-6 to TRBJ1-1; tentative D call: TRBD1 (6 bases). Per the germline V gene, CDR1 is MNHNY and CDR2 is SVGAGI (reference sequence). Trimming shortened V by 4 bases and J by 2 bases, and 11 bases separated the two germline ends. The CDR3 covers 14 residues.

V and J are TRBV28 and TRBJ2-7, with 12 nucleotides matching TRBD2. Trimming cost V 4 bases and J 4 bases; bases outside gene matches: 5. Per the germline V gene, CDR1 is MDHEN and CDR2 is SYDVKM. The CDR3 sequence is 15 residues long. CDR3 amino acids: CASSSLAGGLYEQYF. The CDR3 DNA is TGTGCCAGCAGTTCTCTAGCGGGGGGGCTATACGAGCAGTACTTC.

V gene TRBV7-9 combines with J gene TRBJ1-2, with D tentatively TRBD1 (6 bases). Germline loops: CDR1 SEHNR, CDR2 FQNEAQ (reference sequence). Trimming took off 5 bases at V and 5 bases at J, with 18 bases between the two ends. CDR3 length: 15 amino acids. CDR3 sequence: CASSPTGIHIYGYTF. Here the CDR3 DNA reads TGTGCCAGCAGCCCCACAGGGATACACATATATGGCTACACCTTC. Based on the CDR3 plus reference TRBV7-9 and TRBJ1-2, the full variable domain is DTGVSQNPRHKITKRGQNVTFRCDPISEHNRLYWYRQTLGQGPEFLTYFQNEAQLEKSRLLSDRFSAERPKGSFSTLEIQRTEQGDSAMYLCASSPTGIHIYGYTFGSGTRLTVV.

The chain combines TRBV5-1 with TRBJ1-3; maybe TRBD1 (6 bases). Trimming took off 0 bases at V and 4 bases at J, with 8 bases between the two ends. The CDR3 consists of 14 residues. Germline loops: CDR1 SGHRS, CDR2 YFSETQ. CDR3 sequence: CASSLAGVGNTIYF. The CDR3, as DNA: TGCGCCAGCAGCTTGGCAGGGGTAGGAAACACCATATATTTT.

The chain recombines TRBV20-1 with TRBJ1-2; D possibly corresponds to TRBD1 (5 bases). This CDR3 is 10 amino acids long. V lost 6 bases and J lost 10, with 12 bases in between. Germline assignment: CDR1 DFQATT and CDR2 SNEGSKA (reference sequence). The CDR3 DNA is TGCAGTGCCGGTGACAGATCCTACACCTTC. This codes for CSAGDRSYTF.

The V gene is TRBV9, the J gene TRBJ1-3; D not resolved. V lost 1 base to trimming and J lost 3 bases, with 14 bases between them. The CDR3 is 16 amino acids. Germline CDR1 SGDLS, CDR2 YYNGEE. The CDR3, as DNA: TGTGCCAGCAGCGTATCTTCGGGATTAAGTGGAAACACCATATATTTT. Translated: CASSVSSGLSGNTIYF.

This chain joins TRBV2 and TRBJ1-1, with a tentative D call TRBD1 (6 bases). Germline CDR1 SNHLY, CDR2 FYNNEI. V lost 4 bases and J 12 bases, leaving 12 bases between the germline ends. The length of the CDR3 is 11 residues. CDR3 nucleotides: TGTGCCAGCAGTGTGCGGCAGGGGCCTTTCTTT. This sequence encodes CASSVRQGPFF.

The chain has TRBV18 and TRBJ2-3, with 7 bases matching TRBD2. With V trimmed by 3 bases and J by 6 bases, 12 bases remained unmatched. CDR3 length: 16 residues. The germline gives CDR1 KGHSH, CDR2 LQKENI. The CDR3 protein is CASSPLLGAGMDTQYF. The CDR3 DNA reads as TGTGCCAGCTCACCTCTTCTTGGAGCGGGGATGGATACGCAGTATTTT. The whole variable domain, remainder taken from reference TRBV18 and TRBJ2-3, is NAGVMQNPRHLVRRRGQEARLRCSPMKGHSHVYWYRQLPEEGLKFMVYLQKENIIDESGMPKERFSAEFPKEGPSILRIQQVVRGDSAAYFCASSPLLGAGMDTQYFGPGTRLTVL.

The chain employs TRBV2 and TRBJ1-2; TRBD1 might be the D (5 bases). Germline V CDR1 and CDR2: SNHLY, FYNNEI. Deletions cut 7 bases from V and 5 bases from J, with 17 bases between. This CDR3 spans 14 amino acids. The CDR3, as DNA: TGTGCCAGCAACTTTAGCCCCAGGGAATATGGCTACACCTTC. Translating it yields CASNFSPREYGYTF.

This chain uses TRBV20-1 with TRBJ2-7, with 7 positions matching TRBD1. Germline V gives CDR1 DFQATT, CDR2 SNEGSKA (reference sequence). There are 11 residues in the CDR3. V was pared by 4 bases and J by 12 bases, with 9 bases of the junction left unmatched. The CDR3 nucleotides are TGCAGTGCTATTAGGGGGCAGTATCCGTACTTC. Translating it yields CSAIRGQYPYF.

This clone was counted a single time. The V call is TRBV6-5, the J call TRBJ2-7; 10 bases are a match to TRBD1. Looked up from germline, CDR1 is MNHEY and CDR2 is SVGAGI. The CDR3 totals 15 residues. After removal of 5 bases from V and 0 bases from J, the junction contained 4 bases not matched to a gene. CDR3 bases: TGTGCCAGCAGTAAGGACAGGGGGGGCTCCTACGAGCAGTACTTC. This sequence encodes CASSKDRGGSYEQYF.

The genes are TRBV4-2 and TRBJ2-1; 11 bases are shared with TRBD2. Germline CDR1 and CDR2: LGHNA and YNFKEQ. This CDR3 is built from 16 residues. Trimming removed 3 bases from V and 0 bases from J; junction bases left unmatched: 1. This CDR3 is CASSHSGRDSYNEQFF. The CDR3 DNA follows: TGTGCCAGCAGCCATAGCGGGAGGGACTCCTACAATGAGCAGTTCTTC.

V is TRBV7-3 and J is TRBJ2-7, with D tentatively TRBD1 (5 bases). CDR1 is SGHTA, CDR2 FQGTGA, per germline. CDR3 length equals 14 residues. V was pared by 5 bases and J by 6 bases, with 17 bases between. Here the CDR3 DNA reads TGTGCCAGCAGCGTGAGTACAGGTCCGGGCGAGCAGTACTTC. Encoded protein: CASSVSTGPGEQYF.

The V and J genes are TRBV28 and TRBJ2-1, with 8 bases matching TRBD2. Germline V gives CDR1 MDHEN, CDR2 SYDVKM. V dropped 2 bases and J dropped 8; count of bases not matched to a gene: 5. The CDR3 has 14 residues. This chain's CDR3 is CASSLAGGRDEQFF. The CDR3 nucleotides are TGTGCCAGCAGTTTAGCGGGAGGCCGGGATGAGCAGTTCTTC.

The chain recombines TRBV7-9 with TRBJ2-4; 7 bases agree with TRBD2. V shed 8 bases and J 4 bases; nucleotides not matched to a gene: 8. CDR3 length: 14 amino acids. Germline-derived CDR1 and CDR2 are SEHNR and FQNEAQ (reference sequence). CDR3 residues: CASASSGGKNIQYF. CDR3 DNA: TGTGCCAGCGCATCATCCGGGGGGAAAAACATTCAGTACTTC.

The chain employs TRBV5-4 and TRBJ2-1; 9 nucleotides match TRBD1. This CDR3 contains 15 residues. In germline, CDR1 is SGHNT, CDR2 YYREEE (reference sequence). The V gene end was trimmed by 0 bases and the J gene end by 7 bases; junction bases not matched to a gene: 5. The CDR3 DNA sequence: TGTGCCAGCAGCTTGGCCGGACAGGGGATAAATGAGCAGTTCTTC. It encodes CASSLAGQGINEQFF.

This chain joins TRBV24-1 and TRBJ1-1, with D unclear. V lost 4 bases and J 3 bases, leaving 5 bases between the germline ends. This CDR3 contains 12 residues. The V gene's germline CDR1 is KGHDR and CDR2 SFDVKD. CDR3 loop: CATSESYTEAFF. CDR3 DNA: TGTGCCACCAGTGAATCCTACACTGAAGCTTTCTTT.

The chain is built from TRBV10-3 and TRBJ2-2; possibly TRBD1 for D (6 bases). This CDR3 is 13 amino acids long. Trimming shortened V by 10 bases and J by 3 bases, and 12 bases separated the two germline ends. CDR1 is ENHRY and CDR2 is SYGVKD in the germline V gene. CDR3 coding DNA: TGTGCCAGAAGGTCAGGGGACACCGGGGAGCTGTTTTTT. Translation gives CARRSGDTGELFF.